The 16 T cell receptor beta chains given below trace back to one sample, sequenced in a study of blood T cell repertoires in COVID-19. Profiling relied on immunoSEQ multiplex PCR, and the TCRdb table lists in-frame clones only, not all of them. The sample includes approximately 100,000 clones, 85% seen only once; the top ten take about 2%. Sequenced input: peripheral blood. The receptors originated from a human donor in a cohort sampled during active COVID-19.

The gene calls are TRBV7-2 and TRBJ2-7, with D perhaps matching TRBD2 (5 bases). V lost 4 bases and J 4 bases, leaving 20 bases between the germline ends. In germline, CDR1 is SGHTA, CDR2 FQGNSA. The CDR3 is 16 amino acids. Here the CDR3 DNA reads TGTGCCAGCAGCTCAGAGGGCGCACTACCCATATACGAGCAGTACTTC. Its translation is CASSSEGALPIYEQYF.

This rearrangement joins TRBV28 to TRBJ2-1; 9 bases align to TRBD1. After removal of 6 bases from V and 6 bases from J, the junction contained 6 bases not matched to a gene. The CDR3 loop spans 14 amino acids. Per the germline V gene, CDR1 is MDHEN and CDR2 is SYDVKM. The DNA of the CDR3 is TGTGCCAGCAGACTCCCGGGACAGGGCAATGAGCAGTTCTTC. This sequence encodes CASRLPGQGNEQFF.

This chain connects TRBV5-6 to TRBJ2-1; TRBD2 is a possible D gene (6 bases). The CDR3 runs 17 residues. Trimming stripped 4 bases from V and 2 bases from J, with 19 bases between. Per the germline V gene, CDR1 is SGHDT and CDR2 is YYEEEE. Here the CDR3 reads CASSRGMAGPTYNEQFF. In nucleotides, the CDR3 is TGTGCCAGCAGCCGTGGAATGGCGGGACCTACCTACAATGAGCAGTTCTTC. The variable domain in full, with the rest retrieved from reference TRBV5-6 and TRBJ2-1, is DAGVTQSPTHLIKTRGQQVTLRCSPKSGHDTVSWYQQALGQGPQFIFQYYEEEERQRGNFPDRFSGHQFPNYSSELNVNALLLGDSALYLCASSRGMAGPTYNEQFFGPGTRLTVL.

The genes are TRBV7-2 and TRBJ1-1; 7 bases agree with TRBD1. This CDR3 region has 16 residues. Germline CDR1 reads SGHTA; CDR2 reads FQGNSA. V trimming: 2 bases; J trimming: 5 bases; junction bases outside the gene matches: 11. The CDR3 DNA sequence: TGTGCCAGCAGCTTAAATGTCAGGGGGTTGGGTACTGAAGCTTTCTTT. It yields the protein CASSLNVRGLGTEAFF. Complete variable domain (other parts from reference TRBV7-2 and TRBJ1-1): GAGVSQSPSNKVTEKGKDVELRCDPISGHTALYWYRQSLGQGLEFLIYFQGNSAPDKSGLPSDRFSAERTGGSVSTLTIQRTQQEDSAVYLCASSLNVRGLGTEAFFGQGTRLTVV.

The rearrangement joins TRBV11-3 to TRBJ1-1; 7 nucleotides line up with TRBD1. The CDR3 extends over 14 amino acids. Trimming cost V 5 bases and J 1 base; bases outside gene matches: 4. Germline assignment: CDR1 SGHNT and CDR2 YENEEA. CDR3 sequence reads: CASSRGGGNTEAFF. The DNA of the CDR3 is TGTGCCAGCAGCCGAGGGGGCGGGAACACTGAAGCTTTCTTT.

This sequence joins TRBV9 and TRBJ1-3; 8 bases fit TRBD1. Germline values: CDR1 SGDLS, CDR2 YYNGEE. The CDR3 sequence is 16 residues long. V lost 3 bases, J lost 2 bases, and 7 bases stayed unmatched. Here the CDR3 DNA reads TGTGCCAGCAGCGCCGCGGGACAGGTTACTGGAAACACCATATATTTT. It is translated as CASSAAGQVTGNTIYF.

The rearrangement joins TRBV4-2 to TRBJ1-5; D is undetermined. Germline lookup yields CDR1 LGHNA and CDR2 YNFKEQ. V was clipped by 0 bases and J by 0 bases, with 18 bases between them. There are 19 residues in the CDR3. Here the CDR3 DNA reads TGTGCCAGCAGCCAAGATTTCCCTCGACCGACATATAGCAATCAGCCCCAGCATTTT. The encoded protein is CASSQDFPRPTYSNQPQHF.

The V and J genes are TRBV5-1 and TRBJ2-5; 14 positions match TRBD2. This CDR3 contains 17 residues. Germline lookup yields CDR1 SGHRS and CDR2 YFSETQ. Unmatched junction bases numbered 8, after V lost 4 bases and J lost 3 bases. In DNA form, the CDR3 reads TGCGCCAGCAGCATGACCCTGACTAGCGGGGGGGAAGAGACCCAGTACTTC. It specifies CASSMTLTSGGEETQYF.

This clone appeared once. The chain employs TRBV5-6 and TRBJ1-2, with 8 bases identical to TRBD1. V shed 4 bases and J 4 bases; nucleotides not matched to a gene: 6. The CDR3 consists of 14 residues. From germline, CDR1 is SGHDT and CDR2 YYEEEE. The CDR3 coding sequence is TGTGCCAGCAGCATCCCCGGGACAGGCTATGGCTACACCTTC. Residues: CASSIPGTGYGYTF.

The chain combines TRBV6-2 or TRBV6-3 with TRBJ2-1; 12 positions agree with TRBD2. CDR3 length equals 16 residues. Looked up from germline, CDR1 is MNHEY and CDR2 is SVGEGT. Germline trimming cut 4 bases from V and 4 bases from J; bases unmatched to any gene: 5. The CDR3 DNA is TGTGCCAGCAGTTCCTCTAGCGGGGGGGCTTACAATGAGCAGTTCTTC. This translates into CASSSSSGGAYNEQFF.

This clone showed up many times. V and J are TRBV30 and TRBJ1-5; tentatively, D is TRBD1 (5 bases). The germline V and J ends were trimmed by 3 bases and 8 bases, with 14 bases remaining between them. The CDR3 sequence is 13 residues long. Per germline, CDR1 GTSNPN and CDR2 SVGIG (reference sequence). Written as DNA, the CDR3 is TGTGCCTGGAGGGGCAGGCAGGGTGAGCCCCAGCATTTT. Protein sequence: CAWRGRQGEPQHF. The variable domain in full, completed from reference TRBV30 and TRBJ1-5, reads SQTIHQWPATLVQPVGSPLSLECTVEGTSNPNLYWYRQAAGRGLQLLFYSVGIGQISSEVPQNLSASRPQDRQFILSSKKLLLSDSGFYLCAWRGRQGEPQHFGDGTRLSIL.

CDR3 amino acids: CSVEGQRGGYNEQFF. The CDR3 nucleotides are TGCAGCGTTGAAGGACAGCGGGGGGGGTACAATGAGCAGTTCTTC. This chain connects TRBV29-1 to TRBJ2-1; 10 bases fit TRBD2. V lost 1 base, J lost 4 bases, and 4 bases stayed unmatched. Per germline, CDR1 SQVTM and CDR2 ANQGSEA. The CDR3 sequence is 15 residues long.

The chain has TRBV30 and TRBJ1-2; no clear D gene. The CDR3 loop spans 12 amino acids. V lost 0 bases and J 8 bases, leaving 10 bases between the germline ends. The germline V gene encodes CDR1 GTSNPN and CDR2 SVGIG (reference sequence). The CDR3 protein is CAWSVSLIGYTF. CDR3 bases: TGTGCCTGGAGTGTATCCCTTATCGGCTACACCTTC.

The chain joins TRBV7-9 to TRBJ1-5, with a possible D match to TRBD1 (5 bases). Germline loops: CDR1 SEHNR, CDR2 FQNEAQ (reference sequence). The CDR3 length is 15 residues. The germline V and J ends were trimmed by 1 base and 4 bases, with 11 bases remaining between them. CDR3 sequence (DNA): TGTGCCAGCAGCTTAGGAGCGGGGCTAAATCAGCCCCAGCATTTT. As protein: CASSLGAGLNQPQHF.

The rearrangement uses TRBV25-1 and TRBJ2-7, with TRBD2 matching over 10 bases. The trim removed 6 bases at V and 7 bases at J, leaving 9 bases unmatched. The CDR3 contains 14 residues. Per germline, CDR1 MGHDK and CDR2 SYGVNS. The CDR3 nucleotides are TGTGCCAGCAGCCAGAGCGGGGGGGCAAGTGAGCAGTACTTC. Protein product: CASSQSGGASEQYF.

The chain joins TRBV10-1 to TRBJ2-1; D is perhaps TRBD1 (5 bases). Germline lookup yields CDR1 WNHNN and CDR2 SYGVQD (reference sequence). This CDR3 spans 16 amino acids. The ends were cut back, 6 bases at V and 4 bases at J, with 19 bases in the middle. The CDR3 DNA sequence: TGCGCCAGCAGCGGCAGGACATGGCCCAATTACAATGAGCAGTTCTTC. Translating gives CASSGRTWPNYNEQFF.